These 11 T cell receptor beta chains were all obtained from the same sample, sequenced in a study of tumor-infiltrating lymphocytes in primary liver carcinoma. Alongside blood RNA obtained from unsorted whole blood, germline DNA was also extracted. The authors made TCR beta cDNA from 500 to 600 ng total RNA with a constant-region primer. Three nested multiplex PCR rounds of slightly modified ARM-PCR generated TCR beta libraries. Researchers ran the first two PCR rounds for 10 cycles each with TRBV1-TRBV30 forward primers and a C-beta reverse primer. One entry per CDR3 protein, called by TCRdb with MiXCR from the multiplex PCR reads. Here the sample spans 250,000 to 400,000 distinct CDR3 sequences, approximately 60% being singletons. Sequencing was done on a sample of peripheral blood. These receptors were collected from a middle-aged man with primary liver carcinoma and hepatitis B virus infection.

About this clonotype: A read error may produce the germline difference seen at one junction end. The chain carries TRBV29-1 and TRBJ2-1, with D perhaps assigned TRBD1 or TRBD2 (6 bases each). CDR1 and CDR2 (germline): SQVTM, ANQGSEA. CDR3 length: 14 amino acids. CDR3 sequence: CSVRLGGTYNGQFF. The CDR3 bases are TGCAGCGTCCGACTAGGGGGGACGTACAATGGGCAGTTCTTC.

A note on this clonotype: The junction departs from the called germline gene at one end, perhaps through a read error. The chain links TRBV14 to TRBJ1-2; D is ambiguous. The CDR3 is made up of 15 amino acids. Germline CDR1 SGHDN, CDR2 FVKESK. Here the CDR3 DNA reads TGTGCCAGCAGCCAAGATCCTCTCGTGGGCACTAGCTACACATTC. It yields the protein CASSQDPLVGTSYTF.

This clonotype showed up just once. A single base separates this from a much larger clone, so it may be a read error. The CDR3 DNA reads TGTGCCAGCAGTCACAGATCCCGGGGTGACGAGCTGTACTTC. This gives the protein CASSHRSRGDELYF. The chain couples TRBV6-5 to TRBJ2-7; weak D call: TRBD2 (5 bases). Germline CDR1 MNHEY, CDR2 SVGAGI. The CDR3 is 14 residues long.

Comments on this clonotype: This sequence may be a read error, since a much larger clone differs from it by one base. This chain uses TRBV12-3 or TRBV12-4 with TRBJ1-3; TRBD1 might be the D (5 bases). The CDR3 is 16 amino acids. Trimming left V 3 bases short and J 1 base short, with 13 bases between. The DNA for the CDR3 is TGTGCCAGCAGTTTCGGGGCACGGGAATCTGGAAACACCATATATTTT. This codes for CASSFGARESGNTIYF.

This clonotype was counted many times. V and J are TRBV11-2 and TRBJ2-7; tentatively, D is TRBD2 (6 bases). Per the germline V gene, CDR1 is SGHAT and CDR2 is FQNNGV. The length of the CDR3 is 14 residues. V shed 3 bases and J shed 4 bases, with 13 bases lying between them. The CDR3 spells CASSFSGRRYEQYF. The CDR3 nucleotides read TGTGCCAGCAGCTTTAGCGGCAGAAGGTACGAGCAGTACTTC.

About this clonotype itself: This clone may be a read error of a much larger clone one base away. This chain uses TRBV6-5 with TRBJ2-7, with 7 positions matching TRBD2. The CDR3 consists of 15 residues. Germline-derived CDR1 and CDR2 are MNHEY and SVGAGI. Here the CDR3 DNA reads TGTGCCAGCAGCCCGTGGGGGGAGGGTTTGTACGAGCAGTCCTTC. Its translation: CASSPWGEGLYEQSF.

Points on this clonotype: One end of the junction fails to match germline, which may point to a read error. The chain employs TRBV7-8 and TRBJ2-6; 7 nucleotides align to TRBD1. CDR1 and CDR2 (germline): SGHVS, FQNEAQ. This CDR3 region has 18 residues. The CDR3 nucleotides are TGTGCCGGCATCCCAGACGGACAGGACGGCTATGGGACCAACGTCCTGACTTTC. This codes for CAGIPDGQDGYGTNVLTF. Using reference TRBV7-8 and TRBJ2-6 for the parts outside the CDR3, the full variable domain is GAGVSQSPRYKVAKRGQDVALRCDPISGHVSLFWYQQALGQGPEFLTYFQNEAQLDKSGLPSDRFFAERPEGSVSTLKIQRTQQEDSAVYLCAGIPDGQDGYGTNVLTFGAGSRLTVL.

About this clonotype: An end of the junction does not agree with germline; a read error may underlie this. The chain links TRBV5-4 to TRBJ2-2; 8 bases are a match to TRBD1. CDR1 and CDR2 from the germline V gene are SGHNT and YYREEE (reference sequence). The CDR3 sequence is 15 residues long. The CDR3 region is CASNFQGADTGELFF. DNA for the CDR3: TGTGCCAGCAACTTCCAGGGGGCGGACACCGGGGAGTTGTTTTTT.

About this clonotype: The conserved final phenylalanine or tryptophan is absent from the CDR3, which likely points to a read error. This sequence joins TRBV14 and TRBJ2-5; the D is unclear. This CDR3 has 12 residues. The germline V and J ends were trimmed by 3 bases and 2 bases, with 4 bases remaining between them. Germline V gene data show CDR1 as SGHDN and CDR2 as FVKESK. CDR3 sequence: CASSHSQETQYL. The CDR3 coding sequence is TGTGCCAGCAGCCATTCGCAAGAGACCCAGTACCTC.

On this clonotype: This may arise from a read error, as a much more abundant clone is one base away. CDR3 DNA sequence: TGTACCAGCAGTTCCTTCTTACGGACAGGGAAGGATGGCTACACCTTC. Amino acids: CTSSSFLRTGKDGYTF. The chain links TRBV28 to TRBJ1-2, with 8 positions matching TRBD1. This CDR3 has 16 amino acids. In germline, CDR1 is MDHEN, CDR2 SYDVKM.

With regard to this clonotype: The CDR3 does not end in the conserved phenylalanine or tryptophan, so this is likely a read error. V and J are TRBV11-2 and TRBJ1-1; D call uncertain. The CDR3 loop spans 13 amino acids. Germline CDR1 is SGHAT and CDR2 is FQNNGV. CDR3: CACSTSGWTEAFY. The CDR3 DNA follows: TGTGCCTGCAGCACCAGCGGGTGGACTGAAGCTTTCTAT.